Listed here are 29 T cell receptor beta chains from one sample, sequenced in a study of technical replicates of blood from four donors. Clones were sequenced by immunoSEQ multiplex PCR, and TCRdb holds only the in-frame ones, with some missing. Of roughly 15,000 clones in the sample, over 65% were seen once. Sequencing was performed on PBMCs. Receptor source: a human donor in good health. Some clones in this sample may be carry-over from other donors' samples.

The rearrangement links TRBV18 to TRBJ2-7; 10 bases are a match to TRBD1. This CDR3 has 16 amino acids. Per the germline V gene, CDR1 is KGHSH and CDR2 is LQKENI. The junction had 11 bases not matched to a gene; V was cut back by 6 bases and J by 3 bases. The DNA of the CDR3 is TGTGCCAGCTCCCCGCGAACGGGACAGGGGAACTACGAGCAGTACTTC. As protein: CASSPRTGQGNYEQYF. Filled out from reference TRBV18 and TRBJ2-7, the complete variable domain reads NAGVMQNPRHLVRRRGQEARLRCSPMKGHSHVYWYRQLPEEGLKFMVYLQKENIIDESGMPKERFSAEFPKEGPSILRIQQVVRGDSAAYFCASSPRTGQGNYEQYFGPGTRLTVT.

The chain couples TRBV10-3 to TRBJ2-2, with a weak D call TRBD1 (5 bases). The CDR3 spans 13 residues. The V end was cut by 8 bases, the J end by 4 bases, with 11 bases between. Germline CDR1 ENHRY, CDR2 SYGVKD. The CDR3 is CAIQGDATGELFF. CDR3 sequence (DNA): TGTGCCATCCAGGGCGATGCCACCGGGGAGCTGTTTTTT.

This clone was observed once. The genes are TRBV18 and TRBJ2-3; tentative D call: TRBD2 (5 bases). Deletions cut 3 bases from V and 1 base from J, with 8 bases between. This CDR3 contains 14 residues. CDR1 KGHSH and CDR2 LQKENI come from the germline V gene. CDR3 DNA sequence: TGTGCCAGCTCACCGACGCGGGGCACAGATACGCAGTATTTT. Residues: CASSPTRGTDTQYF.

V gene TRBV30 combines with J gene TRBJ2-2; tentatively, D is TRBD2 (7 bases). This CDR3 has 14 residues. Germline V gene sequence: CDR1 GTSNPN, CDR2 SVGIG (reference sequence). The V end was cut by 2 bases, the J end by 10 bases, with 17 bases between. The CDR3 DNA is TGTGCCTGGAGTCGACAGGCGGGAGTTGTGGAGCTGTTTTTT. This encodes CAWSRQAGVVELFF.

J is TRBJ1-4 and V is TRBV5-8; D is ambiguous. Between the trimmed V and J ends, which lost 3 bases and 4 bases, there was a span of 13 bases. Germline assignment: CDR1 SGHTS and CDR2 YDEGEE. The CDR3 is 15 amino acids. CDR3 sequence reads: CASSSPGNYNEKLFF. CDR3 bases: TGTGCCAGCAGCTCCCCGGGGAATTATAATGAAAAACTGTTTTTT.

CDR3 sequence: CASSEPGQGYTEAFF. The CDR3 DNA sequence: TGTGCCAGCAGTGAGCCGGGACAGGGGTACACTGAAGCTTTCTTT. This rearrangement joins TRBV6-1 to TRBJ1-1; TRBD1 matches 10 bases. The length of the CDR3 is 15 residues. V lost 3 bases to trimming and J lost 3 bases; unmatched junction nucleotides: 4. CDR1 and CDR2 (germline): MNHNS, SASEGT.

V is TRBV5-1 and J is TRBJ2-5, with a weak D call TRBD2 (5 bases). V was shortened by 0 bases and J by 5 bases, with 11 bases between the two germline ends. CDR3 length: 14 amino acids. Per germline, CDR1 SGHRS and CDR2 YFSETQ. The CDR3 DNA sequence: TGCGCCAGCAGCTTGGGGTCCGGGGAGGAGACCCAGTACTTC. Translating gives CASSLGSGEETQYF.

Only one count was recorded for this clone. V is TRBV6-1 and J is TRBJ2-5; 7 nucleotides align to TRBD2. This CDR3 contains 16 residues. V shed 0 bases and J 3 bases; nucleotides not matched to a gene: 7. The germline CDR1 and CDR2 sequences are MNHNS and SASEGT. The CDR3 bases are TGTGCCAGCAGTGAAGCGTGGGGTGCGGGAGAAGAGACCCAGTACTTC. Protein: CASSEAWGAGEETQYF.

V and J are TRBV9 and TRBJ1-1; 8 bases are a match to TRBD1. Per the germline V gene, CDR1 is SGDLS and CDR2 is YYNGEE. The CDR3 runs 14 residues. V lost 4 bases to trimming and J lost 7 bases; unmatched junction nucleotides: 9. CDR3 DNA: TGTGCCAGCAGCACGGACAGGGTAGGTGGTGAAGCTTTCTTT. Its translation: CASSTDRVGGEAFF.

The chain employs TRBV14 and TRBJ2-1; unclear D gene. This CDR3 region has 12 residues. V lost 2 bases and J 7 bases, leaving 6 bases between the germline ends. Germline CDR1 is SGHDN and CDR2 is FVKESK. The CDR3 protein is CASSQSRNEQFF. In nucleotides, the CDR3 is TGTGCCAGCAGCCAAAGTCGGAATGAGCAGTTCTTC.

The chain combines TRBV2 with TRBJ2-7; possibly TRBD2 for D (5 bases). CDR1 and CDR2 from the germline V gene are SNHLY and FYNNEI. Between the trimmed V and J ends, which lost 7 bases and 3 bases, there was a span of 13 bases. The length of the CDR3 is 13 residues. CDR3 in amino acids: CASKPPEGYEQYF. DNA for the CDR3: TGTGCCAGCAAGCCCCCCGAGGGCTACGAGCAGTACTTC.

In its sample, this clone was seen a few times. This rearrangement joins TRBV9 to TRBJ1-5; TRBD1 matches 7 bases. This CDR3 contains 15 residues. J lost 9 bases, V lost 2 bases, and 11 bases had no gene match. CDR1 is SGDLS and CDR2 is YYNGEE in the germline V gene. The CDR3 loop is CASSVGQTLYRPQHF. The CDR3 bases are TGTGCCAGCAGCGTGGGACAGACCCTATATCGGCCCCAGCATTTT.

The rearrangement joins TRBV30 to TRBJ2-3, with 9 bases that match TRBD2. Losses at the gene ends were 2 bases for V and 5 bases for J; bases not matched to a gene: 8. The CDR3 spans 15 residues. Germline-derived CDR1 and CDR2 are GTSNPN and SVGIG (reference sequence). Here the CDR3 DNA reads TGTGCCTGGAGTTCGCGGGAGGGCCGAGGAGATACGCAGTATTTT. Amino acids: CAWSSREGRGDTQYF.

CDR3 in amino acids: CASSEGQSPNQPQHF. DNA of the CDR3: TGTGCCAGCAGTGAAGGGCAGTCGCCCAATCAGCCCCAGCATTTT. V and J are TRBV2 and TRBJ1-5; D gene unclear. Germline V CDR1 and CDR2: SNHLY, FYNNEI. Trimming removed 1 base from V and 3 bases from J, with 10 bases in between. The CDR3 loop spans 15 amino acids.

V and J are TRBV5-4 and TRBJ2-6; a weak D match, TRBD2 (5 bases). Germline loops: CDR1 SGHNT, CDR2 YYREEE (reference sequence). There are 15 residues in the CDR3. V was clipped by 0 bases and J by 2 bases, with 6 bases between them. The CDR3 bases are TGTGCCAGCAGCTTGGGAGGGCCTGGGGCCAACGTCCTGACTTTC. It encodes CASSLGGPGANVLTF.

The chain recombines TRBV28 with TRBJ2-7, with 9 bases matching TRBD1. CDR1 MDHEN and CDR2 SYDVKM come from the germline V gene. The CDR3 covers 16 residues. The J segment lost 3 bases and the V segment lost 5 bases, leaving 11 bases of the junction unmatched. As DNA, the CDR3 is TGTGCCAGCAGTCCCCGGTGGGGGGACAGGGTCTACGAGCAGTACTTC. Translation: CASSPRWGDRVYEQYF. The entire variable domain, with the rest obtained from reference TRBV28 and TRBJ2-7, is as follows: DVKVTQSSRYLVKRTGEKVFLECVQDMDHENMFWYRQDPGLGLRLIYFSYDVKMKEKGDIPEGYSVSREKKERFSLILESASTNQTSMYLCASSPRWGDRVYEQYFGPGTRLTVT.

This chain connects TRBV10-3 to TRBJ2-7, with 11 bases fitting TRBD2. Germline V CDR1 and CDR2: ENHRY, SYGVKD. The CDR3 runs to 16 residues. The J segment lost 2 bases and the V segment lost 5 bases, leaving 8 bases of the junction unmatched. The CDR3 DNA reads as TGTGCCATCAGTAGCCTAGCGGGGGGTCATACCTACGAGCAGTACTTC. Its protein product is CAISSLAGGHTYEQYF.

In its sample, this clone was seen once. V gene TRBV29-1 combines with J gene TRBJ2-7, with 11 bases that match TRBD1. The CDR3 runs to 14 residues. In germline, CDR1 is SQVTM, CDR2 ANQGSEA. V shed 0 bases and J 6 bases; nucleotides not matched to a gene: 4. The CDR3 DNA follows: TGCAGCGTTGAAGACGGGACAGGGGGATTCGAGCAGTACTTC. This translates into CSVEDGTGGFEQYF.

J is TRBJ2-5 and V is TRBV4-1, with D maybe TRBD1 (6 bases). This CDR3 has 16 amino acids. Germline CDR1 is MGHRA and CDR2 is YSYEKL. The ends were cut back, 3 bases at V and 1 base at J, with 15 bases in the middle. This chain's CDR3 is CASSQTTGIGQETQYF. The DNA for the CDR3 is TGCGCCAGCAGCCAGACTACAGGGATCGGCCAAGAGACCCAGTACTTC.

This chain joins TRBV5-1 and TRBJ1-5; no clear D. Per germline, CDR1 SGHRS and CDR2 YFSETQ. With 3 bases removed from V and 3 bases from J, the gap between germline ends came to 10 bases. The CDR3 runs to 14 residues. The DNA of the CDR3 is TGCGCCAGCAGCTACGACTCGAACAATCAGCCCCAGCATTTT. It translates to CASSYDSNNQPQHF.

In DNA, the CDR3 is TGTGCCAGCAGTTTCAGTCAGGGTCTGGGGGGGCTAGCGGAGTACGAGCAGTACTTC. Residues: CASSFSQGLGGLAEYEQYF. The chain uses TRBV28 and TRBJ2-7, with D maybe TRBD2 (7 bases). Between the trimmed V and J ends, which lost 3 bases and 4 bases, there was a span of 28 bases. This CDR3 is built from 19 residues. CDR1 and CDR2 from the germline V gene are MDHEN and SYDVKM.

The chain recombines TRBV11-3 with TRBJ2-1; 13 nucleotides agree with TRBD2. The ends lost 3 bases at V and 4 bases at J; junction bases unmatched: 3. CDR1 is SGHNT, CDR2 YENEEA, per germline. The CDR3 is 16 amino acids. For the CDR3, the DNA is TGTGCCAGCAGCTTGGGGACTAGCGGGAATTACAATGAGCAGTTCTTC. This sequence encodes CASSLGTSGNYNEQFF.

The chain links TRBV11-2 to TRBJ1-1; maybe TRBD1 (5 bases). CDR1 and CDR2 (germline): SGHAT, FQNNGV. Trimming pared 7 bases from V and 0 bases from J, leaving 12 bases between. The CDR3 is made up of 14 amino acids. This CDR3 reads CASTLGGMNTEAFF. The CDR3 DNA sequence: TGTGCCAGCACCTTGGGGGGGATGAACACTGAAGCTTTCTTT.

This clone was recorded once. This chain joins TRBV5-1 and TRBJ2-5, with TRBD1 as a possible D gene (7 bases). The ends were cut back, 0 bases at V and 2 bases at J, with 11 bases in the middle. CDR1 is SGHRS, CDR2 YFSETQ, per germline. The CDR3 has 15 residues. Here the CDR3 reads CASSLAPGGQETQYF. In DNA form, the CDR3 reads TGCGCCAGCAGCTTGGCACCAGGGGGGCAAGAGACCCAGTACTTC.

CDR3 sequence (DNA): TGTGCCAGCAGTGAAGGCGGGTCGGAGACAGATACGCAGTATTTT. Translation gives CASSEGGSETDTQYF. The V and J genes are TRBV25-1 and TRBJ2-3; D is possibly TRBD2 (5 bases). V lost 2 bases and J 3 bases, leaving 12 bases between the germline ends. Germline-derived CDR1 and CDR2 are MGHDK and SYGVNS. The CDR3 runs 15 residues.

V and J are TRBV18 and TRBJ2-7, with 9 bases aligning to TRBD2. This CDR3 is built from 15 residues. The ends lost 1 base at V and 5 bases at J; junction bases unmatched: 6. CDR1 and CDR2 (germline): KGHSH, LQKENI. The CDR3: CASSPRTSEANEQYF. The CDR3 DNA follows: TGTGCCAGCTCACCACGGACTAGCGAGGCCAACGAGCAGTACTTC.

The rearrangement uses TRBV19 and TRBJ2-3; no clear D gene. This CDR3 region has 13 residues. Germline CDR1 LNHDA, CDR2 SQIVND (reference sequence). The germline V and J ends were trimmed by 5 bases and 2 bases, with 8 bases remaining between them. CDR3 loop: CASSVENTDTQYF. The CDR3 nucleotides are TGTGCCAGTAGTGTGGAGAACACAGATACGCAGTATTTT.

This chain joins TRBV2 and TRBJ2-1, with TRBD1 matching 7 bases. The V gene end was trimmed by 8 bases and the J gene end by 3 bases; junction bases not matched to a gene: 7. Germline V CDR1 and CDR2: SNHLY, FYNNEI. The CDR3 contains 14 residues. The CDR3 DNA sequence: TGTGCCAGCCCCGACAGGGATCGCTACAATGAGCAGTTCTTC. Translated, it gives CASPDRDRYNEQFF.

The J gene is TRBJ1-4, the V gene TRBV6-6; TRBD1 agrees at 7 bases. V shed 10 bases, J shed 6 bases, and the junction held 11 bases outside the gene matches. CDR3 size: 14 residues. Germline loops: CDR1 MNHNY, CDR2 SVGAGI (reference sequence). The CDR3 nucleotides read TGTGCCACGGGTAGTGGGACAGTTGATGAAAAACTGTTTTTT. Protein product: CATGSGTVDEKLFF.